This TCR beta chain stems from a study of cytomegalovirus exposure and HLA in healthy donors. With 60 Vbeta and 13 Jbeta primers, the PCR was carried out. As handled by the study authors: Approximately 12 million of the 75 million to 95 million unique TCR beta chains counted in a later analysis were shared. Data came from immunoSEQ multiplex PCR; TCRdb stores just in-frame clones and leaves some out. That table supplies the V and J calls and clone size; D and trimming were determined from the DNA. Of 150,000 to 200,000 clones listed, about nine tenths are singletons. V lost 6 bases to trimming and J lost 5 bases; unmatched junction nucleotides: 6. The length of the CDR3 is 13 residues. The germline gives CDR1 MDHEN, CDR2 SYDVKM. This clone has a single count. The target antigen is unknown. Study-wide results and limits: Later analysis indicated greater clonal expansion among HLA-associated TCR beta chains than among equally common other chains. There were a few CMV-associated chains whose specificity for CMV antigens was confirmed in vitro.

The V and J genes are TRBV28 and TRBJ2-5; 7 bases are shared with TRBD2. The receptor was derived from a boy aged 2-15 years in good health and CMV-seronegative. Sample: PBMCs. The CDR3 protein is CASRSGIGETQYF. CDR3 nucleotides: TGTGCCAGCAGGAGCGGGATTGGGGAGACCCAGTACTTC.